These T cell receptor beta chains were read from a single sample in a study of blood T cell repertoires in COVID-19. The method was immunoSEQ multiplex PCR; TCRdb's version includes in-frame clones alone and lacks a portion of them. The table shows under 45,000 clones, with 60% to 80% occurring only once. The specimen sequenced was peripheral blood. The receptor set was obtained from a woman in her sixties or seventies with acute or convalescent COVID-19. Both conserved end residues are part of each CDR3. D genes are given only for firm matches. Expanded clones are given a class, and other clones once, few, many or no size at all.

v_call	clone_size	j_call	d_call	cdr3_nt	cdr3_aa
TRBV5-1	NA	TRBJ1-1	NA	TGCGCCAGCGCCCCTTCAGGGGTGAACACTGAAGCTTTCTTT	CASAPSGVNTEAFF
TRBV5-4	NA	TRBJ2-3	NA	TGTGCCAGCAGCTTTCGTGTCGGGGGTAGCACAGATACGCAGTATTTT	CASSFRVGGSTDTQYF
TRBV30	NA	TRBJ1-4	TRBD1	TGTGCCTCACAGGGGCTTTTTGAAAAACTGTTTTTT	CASQGLFEKLFF
TRBV7-9	NA	TRBJ2-7	NA	TGTGCCAGCAGCTTAGGAGGACAGATGTACGAGCAGTACTTC	CASSLGGQMYEQYF
TRBV29-1	NA	TRBJ2-2	NA	TGCAGCGTCTCCGGGACTAACACCGGGGAGCTGTTTTTT	CSVSGTNTGELFF
TRBV12-3/TRBV12-4	few	TRBJ2-7	NA	TGTGCCAGCAGTTTAGACAGGTACGAGCAGTACTTC	CASSLDRYEQYF
TRBV5-4	NA	TRBJ1-2	NA	TGTGCCAGCAGCCGAGTGGACAACCGCTATGGCTACACCTTC	CASSRVDNRYGYTF
TRBV9	NA	TRBJ2-2	TRBD1	TGTGCCAGCAGCGTAGAGGGACAGGCGGTATCCGGGGAGCTGTTTTTT	CASSVEGQAVSGELFF
TRBV28	NA	TRBJ2-7	TRBD2	TGTGCCAGCGAATTAGCGGGAGATGGTGGGGACGAGCAGTACTTC	CASELAGDGGDEQYF
TRBV10-3	NA	TRBJ1-4	NA	TGTGCCATCAGTGAGTCTACAGAGAATGAAAAACTGTTTTTT	CAISESTENEKLFF
TRBV7-2	NA	TRBJ1-5	NA	TGTGCCAGCAGCTTAGCCTGGTCAGATAGCAATCAGCCCCAGCATTTT	CASSLAWSDSNQPQHF
TRBV7-8	NA	TRBJ1-4	NA	TGTGCCAGCAGCTTGGCAGGGTGGCCCACTAATGAAAAACTGTTTTTT	CASSLAGWPTNEKLFF
TRBV7-6	NA	TRBJ2-2	NA	TGTGCCAGCAGTTCGACGCTCGGAAGAACGGGCACCGGGGAGCTGTTTTTT	CASSSTLGRTGTGELFF
TRBV29-1	NA	TRBJ1-5	NA	TGCAGCGCGGGGGACCTTGAGGGTCAGCCCCAGCATTTT	CSAGDLEGQPQHF
TRBV5-1	NA	TRBJ2-3	NA	TGCGCCAGCAGCGAAGGACAGCGGACAAATCTCAATACGCAGTATTTT	CASSEGQRTNLNTQYF
TRBV7-6	NA	TRBJ2-5	TRBD1	TGTGCCAGCAGCTCCCGCGGGCAGGGGGTCAGGGAGACCCAGTACTTC	CASSSRGQGVRETQYF
TRBV19	once	TRBJ1-6	NA	TGTGCCAGTAGTCGAATGGGGTACCAGGACACGCATAATTCACCCCTCCACTTT	CASSRMGYQDTHNSPLHF
TRBV5-1	NA	TRBJ1-4	TRBD1	TGCGCCAGCCGTATGACAGGGGTGCATGAAAAACTGTTTTTT	CASRMTGVHEKLFF
TRBV27	NA	TRBJ1-5	NA	TGTGCCAGCAGTTGGGTAGGAGATCAGCCCCAGCATTTT	CASSWVGDQPQHF
TRBV11-2	NA	TRBJ2-5	TRBD1	TGTGCCAGCAGCCTTCATCAAGACAGGGCTTTACAAGAGACCCAGTACTTC	CASSLHQDRALQETQYF
TRBV13	NA	TRBJ1-2	TRBD1	TGTGCCAGCAGCCCAAGACAGGGGGCCGTCTATGGCTACACCTTC	CASSPRQGAVYGYTF
TRBV7-3	NA	TRBJ2-5	TRBD2	TGTGCCAGCAGCTTACGGACTAGCGGGGAGACCCAGTACTTC	CASSLRTSGETQYF
TRBV18	NA	TRBJ2-2	NA	TGTGCCAGCTCACCACCGGAAGCGGGCGGCACCGGGGAGCTGTTTTTT	CASSPPEAGGTGELFF
TRBV6-6	NA	TRBJ2-1	TRBD1	TGTGCCAGCAGTTCCCGGGACAGGGGGAACAATGAGCAGTTCTTC	CASSSRDRGNNEQFF
TRBV9	NA	TRBJ1-5	NA	TGTGCCAGCAGCGAGAGCCCGTGGCCTAGAGACGATCAGCCCCAGCATTTT	CASSESPWPRDDQPQHF
TRBV29-1	NA	TRBJ2-3	TRBD2	TGCAGCGTTTACCAGCGGGAGTCAGATACGCAGTATTTT	CSVYQRESDTQYF